What follows are 12 T cell receptor beta chains derived from one specimen sequenced in a study of neurological immune-mediated disorders. TCRdb called the 5' RACE reads again in MiXCR, with one record for every CDR3 protein. Of about 48,000 distinct CDR3 sequences listed, about 9.4% were seen once; the top ten hold around 21%. Sequenced material: PBMCs. Receptors were obtained from a woman in her 40s with HTLV-1-associated myelopathy (HAM/TSP).

This clonotype appeared many times. In DNA form, the CDR3 reads TGTGCCAGCAGACAGGTTGGAGGTGAGCAGTTCTTC. Translated: CASRQVGGEQFF. The chain carries TRBV6-5 and TRBJ2-1; D might be TRBD1 or TRBD2, each matching 5 bases. V gave up 6 bases and J gave up 9 bases, with 12 bases separating them. From germline, CDR1 is MNHEY and CDR2 SVGAGI. The CDR3 length is 12 residues.

This clonotype has a count of ten or more. The chain carries TRBV11-3 and TRBJ1-1; 8 nucleotides line up with TRBD1. This CDR3 region has 13 residues. Looked up from germline, CDR1 is SGHNT and CDR2 is YENEEA. Trimming removed 5 bases from V and 2 bases from J; junction bases left unmatched: 1. CDR3 sequence: CASSDRGNTEAFF. The CDR3, as DNA: TGTGCCAGCAGCGACAGGGGAAACACTGAAGCTTTCTTT.

This clonotype was counted many times. The CDR3 is CASGSPGGATGELFF. The CDR3 DNA reads TGCGCCAGCGGGTCCCCAGGGGGCGCAACCGGGGAGCTGTTTTTT. The rearrangement joins TRBV5-1 to TRBJ2-2; 8 bases fit TRBD1. The V gene's germline CDR1 is SGHRS and CDR2 YFSETQ. Unmatched junction bases numbered 10, after V lost 7 bases and J lost 5 bases. There are 15 residues in the CDR3. Full variable domain (missing parts from reference TRBV5-1 and TRBJ2-2): KAGVTQTPRYLIKTRGQQVTLSCSPISGHRSVSWYQQTPGQGLQFLFEYFSETQRNKGNFPGRFSGRQFSNSRSEMNVSTLELGDSALYLCASGSPGGATGELFFGEGSRLTVL.

This clonotype was recorded at least ten times. This sequence joins TRBV6-6 and TRBJ1-1; D is unclear. The V gene lost 2 bases and the J gene lost 3 bases, with 7 bases spanning the gap. Germline V lookup: CDR1 MNHNY, CDR2 SVGAGI (reference sequence). The CDR3 runs to 13 residues. CDR3 residues: CASSYVLDTEAFF. CDR3 nucleotides: TGTGCCAGCAGTTACGTATTGGACACTGAAGCTTTCTTT.

This clonotype has at least ten counts. The chain carries TRBV5-1 and TRBJ2-2, with 7 bases lining up with TRBD2. Trimming removed 3 bases from V and 0 bases from J; junction bases left unmatched: 2. Per germline, CDR1 SGHRS and CDR2 YFSETQ. The CDR3 covers 15 residues. The chain's CDR3 is CASSWGTTNTGELFF. CDR3 nucleotides: TGCGCCAGCAGCTGGGGGACTACGAACACCGGGGAGCTGTTTTTT.

This clonotype was seen a few times. CDR3 region: CASSEYSTSGANVLTF. The CDR3 nucleotides read TGTGCCAGCAGTGAATACAGTACCTCTGGGGCCAACGTCCTGACTTTC. The chain is built from TRBV25-1 and TRBJ2-6; no reliable D call. This CDR3 contains 16 residues. CDR1 and CDR2 from the germline V gene are MGHDK and SYGVNS. The V end lost 0 bases, the J end lost 0 bases, and 6 bases lay between the germline ends.

This clonotype was picked up many times. The rearrangement uses TRBV12-3 or TRBV12-4 and TRBJ1-4; 7 bases line up with TRBD1. The CDR3 has 17 amino acids. Trimming at V came to 6 bases and at J to 6 bases, leaving 16 bases not matched to a gene. CDR3 coding DNA: TGTGCCAGCAGCTCAAATCGGCGTGGAGGGGGCGATGAAAAACTGTTTTTT. It is translated as CASSSNRRGGGDEKLFF.

This clonotype came up a few times. V usage is TRBV13 and J usage is TRBJ2-7; 8 bases line up with TRBD2. J gave up 0 bases and V 6 bases, and 4 bases lay outside the gene matches. This CDR3 has 14 amino acids. The germline gives CDR1 PRHDT, CDR2 FYEKMQ (reference sequence). The CDR3, as DNA: TGTGCCAGCAGAGAGAGCGGGGGCTCCTACGAGCAGTACTTC. The encoded protein is CASRESGGSYEQYF.

This clonotype occurred many times. The V call is TRBV29-1, the J call TRBJ1-1; 9 nucleotides match TRBD1. Germline trimming cut 4 bases from V and 11 bases from J; bases unmatched to any gene: 8. Looked up from germline, CDR1 is SQVTM and CDR2 is ANQGSEA. The CDR3 runs to 12 residues. The CDR3 DNA reads as TGCAGCGTTGGGGGACAGGGAGGGCCGGCTTTCTTT. Amino acids: CSVGGQGGPAFF. Based on the CDR3 plus reference TRBV29-1 and TRBJ1-1, the full variable domain is SAVISQKPSRDICQRGTSLTIQCQVDSQVTMMFWYRQQPGQSLTLIATANQGSEATYESGFVIDKFPISRPNLTFSTLTVSNMSPEDSSIYLCSVGGQGGPAFFGQGTRLTVV.

This clonotype came up many times. The rearrangement uses TRBV4-3 and TRBJ1-2; unclear D gene. Trimming pared 4 bases from V and 0 bases from J, leaving 9 bases between. Looked up from germline, CDR1 is LGHNA and CDR2 is YSLEER. This CDR3 is built from 14 residues. Here the CDR3 reads CASSPDGSNYGYTF. In DNA form, the CDR3 reads TGCGCCAGCAGCCCGGACGGGTCTAACTATGGCTACACCTTC.

This clonotype showed up many times. This rearrangement joins TRBV6-2 or TRBV6-3 to TRBJ2-5, with TRBD2 identical over 8 bases. The V segment lost 2 bases and the J segment 5 bases; nucleotides outside the gene matches: 10. Germline assignment: CDR1 MNHEY and CDR2 SVGEGT. This CDR3 contains 16 residues. The CDR3 DNA is TGTGCCAGCAGTTACCGAATGACTAGCGAGATGGAGACCCAGTACTTC. This translates into CASSYRMTSEMETQYF.

This clonotype showed up many times. The V gene is TRBV24-1, the J gene TRBJ2-3, with 10 bases matching TRBD1. Unmatched junction bases numbered 4, after V lost 3 bases and J lost 2 bases. CDR3 length: 16 amino acids. CDR1 and CDR2 (germline): KGHDR, SFDVKD. The CDR3 loop reads CATSDRGQGNTDTQYF. As DNA, the CDR3 is TGTGCCACCAGTGATCGGGGACAGGGGAACACAGATACGCAGTATTTT.